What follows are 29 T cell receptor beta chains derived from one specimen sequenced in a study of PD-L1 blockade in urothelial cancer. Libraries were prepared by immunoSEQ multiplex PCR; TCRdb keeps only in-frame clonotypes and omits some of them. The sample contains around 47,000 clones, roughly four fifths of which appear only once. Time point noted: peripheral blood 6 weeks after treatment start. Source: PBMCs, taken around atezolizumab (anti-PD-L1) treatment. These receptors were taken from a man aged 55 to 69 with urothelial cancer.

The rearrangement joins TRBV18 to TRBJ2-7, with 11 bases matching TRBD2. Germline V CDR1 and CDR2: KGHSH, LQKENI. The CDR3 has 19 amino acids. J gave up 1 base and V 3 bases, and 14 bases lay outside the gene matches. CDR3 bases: TGTGCCAGCTCACCCTACGACCCGGGACTAGCGGAGACTTCCTACGAGCAGTACTTC. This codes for CASSPYDPGLAETSYEQYF. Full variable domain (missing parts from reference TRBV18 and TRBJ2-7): NAGVMQNPRHLVRRRGQEARLRCSPMKGHSHVYWYRQLPEEGLKFMVYLQKENIIDESGMPKERFSAEFPKEGPSILRIQQVVRGDSAAYFCASSPYDPGLAETSYEQYFGPGTRLTVT.

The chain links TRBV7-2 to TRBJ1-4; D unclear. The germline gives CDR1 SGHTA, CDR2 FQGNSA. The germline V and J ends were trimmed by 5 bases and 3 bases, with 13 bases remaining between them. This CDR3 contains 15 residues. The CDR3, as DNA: TGTGCCAGCAGCCCTAACCTCGGGGCTAATGAAAAACTGTTTTTT. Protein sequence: CASSPNLGANEKLFF.

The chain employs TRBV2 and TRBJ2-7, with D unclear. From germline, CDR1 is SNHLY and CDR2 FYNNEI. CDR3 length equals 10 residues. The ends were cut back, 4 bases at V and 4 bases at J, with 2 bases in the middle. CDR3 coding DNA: TGTGCCAGCAGTGCTTACGAGCAGTACTTC. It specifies CASSAYEQYF.

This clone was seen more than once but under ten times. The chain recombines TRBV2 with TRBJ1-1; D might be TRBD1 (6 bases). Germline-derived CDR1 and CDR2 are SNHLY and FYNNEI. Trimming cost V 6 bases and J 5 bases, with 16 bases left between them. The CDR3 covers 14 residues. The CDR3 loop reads CASSVTGGGTEAFF. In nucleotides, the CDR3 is TGTGCCAGCAGCGTAACGGGGGGCGGGACTGAAGCTTTCTTT.

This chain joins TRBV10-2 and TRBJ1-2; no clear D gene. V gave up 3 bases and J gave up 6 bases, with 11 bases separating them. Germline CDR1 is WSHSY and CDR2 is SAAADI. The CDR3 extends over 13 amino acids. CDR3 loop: CASSDGRTDGYTF. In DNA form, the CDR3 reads TGCGCCAGCAGTGATGGACGGACTGATGGCTACACCTTC.

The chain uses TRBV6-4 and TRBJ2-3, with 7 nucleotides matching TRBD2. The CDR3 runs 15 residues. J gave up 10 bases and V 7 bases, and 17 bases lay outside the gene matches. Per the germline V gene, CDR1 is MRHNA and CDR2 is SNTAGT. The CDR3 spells CASIDCGLGRKAQYF. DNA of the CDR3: TGTGCCAGCATCGATTGCGGACTAGGGCGAAAGGCGCAGTATTTT.

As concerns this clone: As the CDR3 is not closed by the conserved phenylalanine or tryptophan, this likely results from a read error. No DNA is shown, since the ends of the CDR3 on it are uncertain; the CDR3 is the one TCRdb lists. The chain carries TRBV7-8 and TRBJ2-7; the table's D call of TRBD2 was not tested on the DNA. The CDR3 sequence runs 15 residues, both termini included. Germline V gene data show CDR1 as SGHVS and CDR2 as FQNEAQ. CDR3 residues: CASSRGAEIAGGLAL.

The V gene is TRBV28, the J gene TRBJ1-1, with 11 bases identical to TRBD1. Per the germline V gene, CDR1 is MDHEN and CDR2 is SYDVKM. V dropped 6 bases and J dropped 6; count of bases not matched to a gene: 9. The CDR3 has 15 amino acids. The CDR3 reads CASRWTGGGGAEAFF. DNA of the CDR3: TGTGCCAGCAGATGGACAGGGGGCGGGGGGGCTGAAGCTTTCTTT.

In nucleotides, the CDR3 is TGTGCCAGCAGGATATCAGGGTTTAGTAAGGACACTGAAGCTTTCTTT. Its translation is CASRISGFSKDTEAFF. The rearrangement links TRBV28 to TRBJ1-1, with D perhaps matching TRBD1 (5 bases). CDR1 is MDHEN and CDR2 is SYDVKM in the germline V gene. The CDR3 sequence is 16 residues long. Trimming took off 6 bases at V and 3 bases at J, with 20 bases between the two ends.

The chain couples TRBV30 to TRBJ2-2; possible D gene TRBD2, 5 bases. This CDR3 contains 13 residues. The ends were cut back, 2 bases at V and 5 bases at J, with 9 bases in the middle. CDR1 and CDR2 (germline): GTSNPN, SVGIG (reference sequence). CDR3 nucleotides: TGTGCCTGGAGTCCAACGGGAACCGGGGAGCTGTTTTTT. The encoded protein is CAWSPTGTGELFF.

CDR3 amino acids: CASSDAVVAAEAFF. In DNA form, the CDR3 reads TGCGCCAGCAGTGATGCCGTCGTTGCGGCTGAAGCTTTCTTT. The chain has TRBV10-2 and TRBJ1-1; no definite D call. V lost 3 bases to trimming and J lost 6 bases, with 14 bases between them. The V gene's germline CDR1 is WSHSY and CDR2 SAAADI. The CDR3 contains 14 residues.

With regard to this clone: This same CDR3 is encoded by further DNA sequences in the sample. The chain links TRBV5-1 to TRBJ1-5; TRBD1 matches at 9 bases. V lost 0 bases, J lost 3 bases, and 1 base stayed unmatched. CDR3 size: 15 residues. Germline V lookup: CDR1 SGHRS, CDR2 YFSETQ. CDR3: CASSLGTGANQPQHF. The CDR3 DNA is TGCGCCAGCAGCTTGGGGACAGGGGCCAATCAGCCCCAGCATTTT.

CDR3 coding DNA: TGTGCCGACCTTAAGGGGGGGTCTTTGTGCGAGCAGTACTTC. As protein: CADLKGGSLCEQYF. This rearrangement joins TRBV6-4 to TRBJ2-7; TRBD2 is a possible D gene (7 bases). Trimming took off 11 bases at V and 6 bases at J, with 23 bases between the two ends. The CDR3 spans 14 residues. In germline, CDR1 is MRHNA, CDR2 SNTAGT.

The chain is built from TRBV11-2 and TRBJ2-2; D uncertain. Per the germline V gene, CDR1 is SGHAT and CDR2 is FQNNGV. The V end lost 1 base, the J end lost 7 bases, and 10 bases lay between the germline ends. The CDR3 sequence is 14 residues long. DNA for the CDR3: TGTGCCAGCAGCTTAGGGTGGGCCGGCGGGGAGCTGTTTTTT. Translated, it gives CASSLGWAGGELFF. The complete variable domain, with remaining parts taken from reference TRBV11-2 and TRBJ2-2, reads EAGVAQSPRYKIIEKRQSVAFWCNPISGHATLYWYQQILGQGPKLLIQFQNNGVVDDSQLPKDRFSAERLKGVDSTLKIQPAKLEDSAVYLCASSLGWAGGELFFGEGSRLTVL.

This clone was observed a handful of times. The CDR3 DNA is TGCGCCAGCAGCTTGGCCGCGACAGCTAACTATGGCTACACCTTC. Translating gives CASSLAATANYGYTF. The rearrangement uses TRBV5-1 and TRBJ1-2; perhaps TRBD1 as D (5 bases). CDR1 and CDR2 (germline): SGHRS, YFSETQ. V lost 0 bases and J lost 0, with 9 bases in between. CDR3 size: 15 residues.

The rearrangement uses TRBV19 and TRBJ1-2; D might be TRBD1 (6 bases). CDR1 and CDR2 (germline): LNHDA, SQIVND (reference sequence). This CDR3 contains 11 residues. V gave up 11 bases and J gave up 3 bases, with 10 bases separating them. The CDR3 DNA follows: TGTGCCGGCTACAGGGACTATGGCTACACCTTC. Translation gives CAGYRDYGYTF. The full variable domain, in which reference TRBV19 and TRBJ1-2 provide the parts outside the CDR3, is DGGITQSPKYLFRKEGQNVTLSCEQNLNHDAMYWYRQDPGQGLRLIYYSQIVNDFQKGDIAEGYSVSREKKESFPLTVTSAQKNPTAFYLCAGYRDYGYTFGSGTRLTVV.

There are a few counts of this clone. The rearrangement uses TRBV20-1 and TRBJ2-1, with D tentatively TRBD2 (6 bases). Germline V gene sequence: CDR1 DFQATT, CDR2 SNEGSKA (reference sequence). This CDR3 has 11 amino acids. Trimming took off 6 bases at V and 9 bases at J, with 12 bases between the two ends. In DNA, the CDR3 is TGCAGTGCAATAGCGGAGCTTGAGCAGTTCTTC. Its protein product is CSAIAELEQFF.

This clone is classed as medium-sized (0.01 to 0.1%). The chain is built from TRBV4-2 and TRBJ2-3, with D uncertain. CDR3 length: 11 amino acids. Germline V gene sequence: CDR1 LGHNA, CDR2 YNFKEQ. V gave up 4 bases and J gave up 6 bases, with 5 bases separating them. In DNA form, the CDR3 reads TGTGCCAGCAGCCGCGCGGATACGCAGTATTTT. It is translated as CASSRADTQYF.

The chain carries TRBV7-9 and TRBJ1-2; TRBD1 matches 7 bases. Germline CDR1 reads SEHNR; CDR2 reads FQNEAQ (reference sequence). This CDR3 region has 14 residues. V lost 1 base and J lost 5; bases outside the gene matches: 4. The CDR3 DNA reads TGTGCCAGCAGCTTAGGTGGACAGGTTTATGGCTACACCTTC. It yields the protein CASSLGGQVYGYTF.

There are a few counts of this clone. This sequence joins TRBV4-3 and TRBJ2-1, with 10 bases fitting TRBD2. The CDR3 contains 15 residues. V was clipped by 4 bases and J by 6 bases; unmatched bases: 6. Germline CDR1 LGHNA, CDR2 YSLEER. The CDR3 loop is CASSRGAGGGNEQFF. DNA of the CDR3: TGCGCCAGCAGCCGGGGAGCGGGAGGGGGCAATGAGCAGTTCTTC.

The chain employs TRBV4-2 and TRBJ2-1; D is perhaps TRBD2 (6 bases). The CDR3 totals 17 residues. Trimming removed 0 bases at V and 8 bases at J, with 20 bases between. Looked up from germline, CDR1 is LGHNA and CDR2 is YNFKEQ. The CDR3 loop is CASSQDDSGVGVDEQFF. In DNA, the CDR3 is TGTGCCAGCAGCCAAGATGACTCGGGAGTCGGTGTCGATGAGCAGTTCTTC.

The CDR3 nucleotides are TGTGCCATCGGTAGACTAGCGGGAGGTACCTACAATGAGCAGTTCTTC. Amino acid sequence: CAIGRLAGGTYNEQFF. The genes are TRBV10-3 and TRBJ2-1; TRBD2 aligns across 13 bases. Germline V gene sequence: CDR1 ENHRY, CDR2 SYGVKD. With 8 bases clipped from V and 2 bases from J, the junction kept 6 bases outside the gene matches. The length of the CDR3 is 16 residues.

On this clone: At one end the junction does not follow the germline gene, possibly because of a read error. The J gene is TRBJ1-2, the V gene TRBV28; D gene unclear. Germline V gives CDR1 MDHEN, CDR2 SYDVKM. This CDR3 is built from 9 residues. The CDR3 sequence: CASSQVRAF. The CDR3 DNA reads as TGTGCCAGCAGCCAAGTCCGGGCCTTC.

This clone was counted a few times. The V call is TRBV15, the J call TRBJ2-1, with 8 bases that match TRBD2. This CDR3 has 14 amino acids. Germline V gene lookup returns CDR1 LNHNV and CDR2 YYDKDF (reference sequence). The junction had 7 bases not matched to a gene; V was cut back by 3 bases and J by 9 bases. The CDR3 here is CATSSIIAGLEQFF. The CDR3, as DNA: TGTGCCACCAGCAGTATAATAGCGGGACTTGAGCAGTTCTTC.

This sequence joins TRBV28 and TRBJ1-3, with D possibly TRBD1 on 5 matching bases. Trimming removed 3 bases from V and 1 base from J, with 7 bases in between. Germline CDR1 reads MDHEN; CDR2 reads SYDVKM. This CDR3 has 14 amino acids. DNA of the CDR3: TGTGCCAGCAGTTTGGGGGGTTCTGGAAACACCATATATTTT. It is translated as CASSLGGSGNTIYF.

This chain's CDR3 is CASSLGTGALNTEAFF. In DNA, the CDR3 is TGCGCCAGCAGTCTGGGGACAGGGGCGCTGAACACTGAAGCTTTCTTT. The gene calls are TRBV5-1 and TRBJ1-1; 10 bases are a match to TRBD1. The V and J ends lost 5 bases and 0 bases, in that order; junction bases with no gene match: 7. Germline V gene sequence: CDR1 SGHRS, CDR2 YFSETQ. CDR3 length: 16 residues.

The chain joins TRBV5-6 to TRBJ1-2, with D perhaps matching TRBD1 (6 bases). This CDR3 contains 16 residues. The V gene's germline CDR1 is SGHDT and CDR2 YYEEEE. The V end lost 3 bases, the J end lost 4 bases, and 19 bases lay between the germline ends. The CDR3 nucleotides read TGTGCCAGCAGCTCTGTTGAACTGTCCAGGGGCTATGGCTACACCTTC. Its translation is CASSSVELSRGYGYTF.

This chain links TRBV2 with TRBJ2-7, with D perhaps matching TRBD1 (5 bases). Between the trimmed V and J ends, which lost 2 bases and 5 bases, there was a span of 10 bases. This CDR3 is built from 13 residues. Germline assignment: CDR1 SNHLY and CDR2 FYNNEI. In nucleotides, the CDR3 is TGTGCCAGCAGTGAACAGGGATTAAACGAGCAGTACTTC. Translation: CASSEQGLNEQYF.

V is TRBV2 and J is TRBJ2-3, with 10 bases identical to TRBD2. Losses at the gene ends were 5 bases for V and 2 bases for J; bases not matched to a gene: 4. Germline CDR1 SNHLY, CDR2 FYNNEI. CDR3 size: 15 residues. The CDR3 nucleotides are TGTGCCAGCAGTAGCGGGGGGGCAATCACAGATACGCAGTATTTT. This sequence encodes CASSSGGAITDTQYF.